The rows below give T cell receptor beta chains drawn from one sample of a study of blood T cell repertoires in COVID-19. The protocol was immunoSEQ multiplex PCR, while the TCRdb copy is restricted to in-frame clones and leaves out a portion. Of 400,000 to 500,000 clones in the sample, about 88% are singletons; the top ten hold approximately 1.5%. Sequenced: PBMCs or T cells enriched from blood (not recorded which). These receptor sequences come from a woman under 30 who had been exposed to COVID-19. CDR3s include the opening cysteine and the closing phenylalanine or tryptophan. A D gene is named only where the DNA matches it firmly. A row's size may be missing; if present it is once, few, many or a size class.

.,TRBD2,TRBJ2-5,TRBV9,CASSVAVAGGWETQYF,TGTGCCAGCAGCGTAGCCGTAGCGGGGGGGTGGGAGACCCAGTACTTC
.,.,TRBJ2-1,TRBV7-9,CASSLVVGGVGEQFF,TGTGCCAGCAGCTTAGTCGTAGGCGGAGTGGGTGAGCAGTTCTTC
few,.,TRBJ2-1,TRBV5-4,CASSLRGKNNEQFF,TGTGCCAGCAGCTTGCGCGGGAAGAACAATGAGCAGTTCTTC
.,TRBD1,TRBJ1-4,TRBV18,CASSEYQLDRVHEKLFF,TGTGCCAGCTCAGAATATCAACTGGACAGGGTTCATGAAAAACTGTTTTTT
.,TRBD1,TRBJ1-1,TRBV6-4,CASSESLQGATEAFF,TGTGCCAGCAGTGAAAGTCTGCAGGGGGCAACTGAAGCTTTCTTT
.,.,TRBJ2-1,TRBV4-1,CASSPLGNEQFF,TGCGCCAGCAGCCCACTAGGAAATGAGCAGTTCTTC
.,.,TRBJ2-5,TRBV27,CASSLSPEGDQETQYF,TGTGCCAGCAGTTTATCCCCCGAGGGAGACCAAGAGACCCAGTACTTC
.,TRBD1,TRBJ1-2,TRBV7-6,CASSQEGQGNYGYTF,TGTGCCAGCAGCCAAGAGGGACAGGGTAACTATGGCTACACCTTC
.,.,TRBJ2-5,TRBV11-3,CASSLMTGRRETQYF,TGTGCCAGCAGCTTAATGACGGGAAGGAGGGAGACCCAGTACTTC
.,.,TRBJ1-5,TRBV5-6,CASSATGYNQPQHF,TGTGCCAGCAGCGCTACAGGGTACAATCAGCCCCAGCATTTT
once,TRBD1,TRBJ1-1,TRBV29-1,CSGVRTGGNTEAFF,TGCAGCGGGGTTCGGACAGGGGGGAACACTGAAGCTTTCTTT
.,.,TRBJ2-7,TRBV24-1,CATSDSGTPPYEQYF,TGTGCCACCAGTGATTCCGGGACACCTCCTTACGAGCAGTACTTC
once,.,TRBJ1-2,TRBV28,CASSSRGGVYGYTF,TGTGCCAGCAGTTCCCGCGGGGGAGTCTATGGCTACACCTTC
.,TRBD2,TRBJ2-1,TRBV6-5,CATASGSLDNEQFF,TGTGCGACGGCTAGCGGGAGTTTAGACAATGAGCAGTTCTTC
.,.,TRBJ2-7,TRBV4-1,CASSQDSRQPFYEQYF,TGCGCCAGCAGCCAAGATTCGCGACAGCCATTCTACGAGCAGTACTTC
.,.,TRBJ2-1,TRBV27,CASSLGNRHNEQFF,TGTGCCAGCAGTTTGGGAAACAGGCACAATGAGCAGTTCTTC
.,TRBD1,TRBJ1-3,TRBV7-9,CASSLSMRGLPGNTIYF,TGTGCCAGCAGCTTAAGTATGAGGGGGCTCCCTGGAAACACCATATATTTT
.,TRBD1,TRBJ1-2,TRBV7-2,CASSQPTGDGYTF,TGTGCCAGCAGTCAACCGACAGGGGATGGCTACACCTTC
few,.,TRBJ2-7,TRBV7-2,CASSLVRESYEQYF,TGTGCCAGCAGCTTGGTGCGGGAATCCTACGAGCAGTACTTC
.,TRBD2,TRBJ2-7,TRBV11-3,CASSLTPRLAGREQYF,TGTGCCAGCAGCTTAACCCCTAGACTAGCGGGGAGAGAGCAGTACTTC
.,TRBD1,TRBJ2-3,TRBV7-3,CASSLGTGSTDTQYF,TGTGCCAGCAGCTTAGGGACAGGGTCGACAGATACGCAGTATTTT
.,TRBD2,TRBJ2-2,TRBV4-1,CASSHSSGLAGGNTGELFF,TGCGCCAGCAGCCACTCCTCGGGACTAGCGGGGGGAAACACCGGGGAGCTGTTTTTT
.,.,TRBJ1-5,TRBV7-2,CASSFTGNQPQHF,TGTGCCAGCAGCTTCACGGGGAATCAGCCCCAGCATTTT
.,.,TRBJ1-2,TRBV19,CASSIPGSYGYTF,TGTGCCAGTAGTATCCCGGGGAGCTATGGCTACACCTTC
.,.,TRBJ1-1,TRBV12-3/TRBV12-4,CASSLPAEAFF,TGTGCCAGCAGTTTACCGGCTGAAGCTTTCTTT
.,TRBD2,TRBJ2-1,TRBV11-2,CASSLGAGGLVNEQFF,TGTGCCAGCAGCTTAGGGGCGGGAGGGCTAGTTAATGAGCAGTTCTTC
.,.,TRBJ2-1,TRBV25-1,CASSEGGGSYEQFF,TGTGCCAGCAGTGAAGGTGGGGGGTCATATGAGCAGTTCTTC
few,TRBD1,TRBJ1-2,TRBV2,CASSVLGGGDGYTF,TGTGCCAGCAGTGTATTAGGGGGCGGTGATGGCTACACCTTC
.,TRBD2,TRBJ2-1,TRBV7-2,CASSLGPSGGVDEQFF,TGTGCCAGCAGCTTAGGTCCCAGCGGGGGGGTCGATGAGCAGTTCTTC
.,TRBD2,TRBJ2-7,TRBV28,CASNPTGTSGTGEYF,TGTGCCAGCAACCCGACCGGGACTAGCGGGACCGGGGAGTACTTC
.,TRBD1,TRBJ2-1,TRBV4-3,CASSQDEGDRGPYNEQFF,TGCGCCAGCAGCCAAGATGAGGGCGACAGGGGACCTTACAATGAGCAGTTCTTC
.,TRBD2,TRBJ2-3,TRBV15,CATSRGSYRGGGDTQYF,TGTGCCACCAGCAGAGGGTCTTATCGGGGGGGCGGAGATACGCAGTATTTT
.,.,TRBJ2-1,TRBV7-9,CASTALGPHEQFF,TGTGCCAGCACGGCCCTGGGGCCGCATGAGCAGTTCTTC
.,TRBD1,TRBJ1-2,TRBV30,CAWSADRGWYGYTF,TGTGCCTGGAGTGCGGACAGGGGGTGGTATGGCTACACCTTC
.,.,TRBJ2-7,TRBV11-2,CASSEQARQYF,TGTGCCAGCAGCGAACAGGCGCGGCAGTACTTC
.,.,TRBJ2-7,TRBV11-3,CASSLGLPGADKYF,TGTGCCAGCAGCTTAGGGCTCCCAGGGGCGGACAAGTACTTC
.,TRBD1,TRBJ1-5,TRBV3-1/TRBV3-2,CASSQQGQEIAQPQHF,TGTGCCAGCAGCCAACAGGGACAGGAGATAGCTCAGCCCCAGCATTTT
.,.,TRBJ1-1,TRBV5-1,CASSLAPGDLNTEAFF,TGCGCCAGCAGCCTGGCCCCGGGGGATTTAAACACTGAAGCTTTCTTT
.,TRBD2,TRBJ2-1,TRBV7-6,CASSQVSGGANEQFF,TGTGCCAGCAGCCAAGTCAGCGGGGGGGCAAATGAGCAGTTCTTC
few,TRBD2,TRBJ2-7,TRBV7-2,CASSSRGSGGSTYEQYF,TGTGCCAGCAGCTCCCGGGGTAGCGGGGGCTCCACCTACGAGCAGTACTTC
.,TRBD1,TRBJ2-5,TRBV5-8,CASSEPGTGGETQYF,TGTGCCAGCAGCGAACCTGGGACAGGCGGGGAGACCCAGTACTTC
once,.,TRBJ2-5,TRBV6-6,CASSYTDSQETQYF,TGTGCCAGCAGTTACACCGACAGCCAAGAGACCCAGTACTTC
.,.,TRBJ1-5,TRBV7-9,CASSSRHDSNQPQHF,TGTGCCAGCAGCTCACGACACGATAGCAATCAGCCCCAGCATTTT